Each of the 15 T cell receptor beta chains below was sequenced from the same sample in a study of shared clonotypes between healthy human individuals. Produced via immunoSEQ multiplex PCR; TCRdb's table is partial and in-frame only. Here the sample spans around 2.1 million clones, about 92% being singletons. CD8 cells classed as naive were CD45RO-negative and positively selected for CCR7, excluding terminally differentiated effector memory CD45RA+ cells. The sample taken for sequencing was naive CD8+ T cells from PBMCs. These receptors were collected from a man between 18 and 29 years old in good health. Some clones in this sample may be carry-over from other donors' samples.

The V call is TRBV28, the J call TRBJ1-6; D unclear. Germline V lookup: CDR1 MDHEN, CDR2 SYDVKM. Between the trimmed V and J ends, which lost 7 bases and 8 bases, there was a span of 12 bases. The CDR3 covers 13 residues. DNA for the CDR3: TGTGCCAGCACGGCCCCTGGGGATTCACCCCTCCACTTT. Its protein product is CASTAPGDSPLHF.

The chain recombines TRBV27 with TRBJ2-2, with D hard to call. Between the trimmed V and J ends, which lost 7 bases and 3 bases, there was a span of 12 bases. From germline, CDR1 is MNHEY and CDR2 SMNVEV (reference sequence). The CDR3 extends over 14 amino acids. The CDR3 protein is CASMAIADTGELFF. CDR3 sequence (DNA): TGTGCCAGCATGGCGATCGCGGACACCGGGGAGCTGTTTTTT.

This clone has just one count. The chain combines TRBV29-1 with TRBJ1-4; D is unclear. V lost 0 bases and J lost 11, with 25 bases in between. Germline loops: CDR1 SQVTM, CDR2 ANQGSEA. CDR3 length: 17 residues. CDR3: CSVEDPGSLGRPTKLFF. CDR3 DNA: TGCAGCGTTGAAGATCCCGGGTCGTTGGGCAGGCCAACTAAACTGTTTTTT. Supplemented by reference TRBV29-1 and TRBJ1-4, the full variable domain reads SAVISQKPSRDICQRGTSLTIQCQVDSQVTMMFWYRQQPGQSLTLIATANQGSEATYESGFVIDKFPISRPNLTFSTLTVSNMSPEDSSIYLCSVEDPGSLGRPTKLFFGSGTQLSVL.

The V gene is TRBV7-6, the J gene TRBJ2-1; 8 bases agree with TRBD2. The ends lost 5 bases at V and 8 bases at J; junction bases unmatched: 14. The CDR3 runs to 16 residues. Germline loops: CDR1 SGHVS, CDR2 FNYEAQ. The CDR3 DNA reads TGTGCCAGCAGCCCAGGCGGCGGGAGGTCCGGGGATGAGCAGTTCTTC. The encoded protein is CASSPGGGRSGDEQFF.

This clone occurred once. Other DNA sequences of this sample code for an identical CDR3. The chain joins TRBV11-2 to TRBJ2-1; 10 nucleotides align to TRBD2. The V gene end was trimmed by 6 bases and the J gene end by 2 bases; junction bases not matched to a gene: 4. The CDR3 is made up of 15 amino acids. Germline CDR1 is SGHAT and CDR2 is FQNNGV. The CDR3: CASSWTSGTYNEQFF. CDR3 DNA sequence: TGTGCCAGCAGTTGGACTAGCGGAACCTACAATGAGCAGTTCTTC.

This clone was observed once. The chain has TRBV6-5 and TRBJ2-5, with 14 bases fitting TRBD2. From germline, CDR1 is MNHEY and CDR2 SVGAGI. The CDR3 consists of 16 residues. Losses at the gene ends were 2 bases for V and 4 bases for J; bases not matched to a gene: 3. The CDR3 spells CASSYRLAGGPETQYF. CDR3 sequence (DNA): TGTGCCAGCAGTTACCGACTAGCGGGAGGGCCAGAGACCCAGTACTTC.

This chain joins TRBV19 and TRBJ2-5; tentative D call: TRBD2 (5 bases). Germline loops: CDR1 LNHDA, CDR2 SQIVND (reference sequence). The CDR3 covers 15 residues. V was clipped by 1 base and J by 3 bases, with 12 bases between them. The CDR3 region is CASSIVGFGEETQYF. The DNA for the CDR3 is TGTGCCAGTAGTATAGTGGGTTTCGGGGAAGAGACCCAGTACTTC. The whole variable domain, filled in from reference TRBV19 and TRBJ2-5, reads DGGITQSPKYLFRKEGQNVTLSCEQNLNHDAMYWYRQDPGQGLRLIYYSQIVNDFQKGDIAEGYSVSREKKESFPLTVTSAQKNPTAFYLCASSIVGFGEETQYFGPGTRLLVL.

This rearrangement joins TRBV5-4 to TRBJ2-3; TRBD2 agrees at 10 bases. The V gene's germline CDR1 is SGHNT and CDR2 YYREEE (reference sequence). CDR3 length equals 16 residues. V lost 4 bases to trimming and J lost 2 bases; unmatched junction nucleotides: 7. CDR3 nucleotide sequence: TGTGCCAGCAGCCGATTAGCGGGAGGAACCACAGATACGCAGTATTTT. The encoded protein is CASSRLAGGTTDTQYF. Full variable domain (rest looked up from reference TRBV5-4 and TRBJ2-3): ETGVTQSPTHLIKTRGQQVTLRCSSQSGHNTVSWYQQALGQGPQFIFQYYREEENGRGNFPPRFSGLQFPNYSSELNVNALELDDSALYLCASSRLAGGTTDTQYFGPGTRLTVL.

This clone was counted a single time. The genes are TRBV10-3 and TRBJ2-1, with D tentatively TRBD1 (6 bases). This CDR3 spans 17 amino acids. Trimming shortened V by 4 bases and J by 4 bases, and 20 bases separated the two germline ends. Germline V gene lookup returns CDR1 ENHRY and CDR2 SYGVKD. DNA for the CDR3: TGTGCCATCAGTGTTAAGAACGGACAGATAAATTACAATGAGCAGTTCTTC. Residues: CAISVKNGQINYNEQFF.

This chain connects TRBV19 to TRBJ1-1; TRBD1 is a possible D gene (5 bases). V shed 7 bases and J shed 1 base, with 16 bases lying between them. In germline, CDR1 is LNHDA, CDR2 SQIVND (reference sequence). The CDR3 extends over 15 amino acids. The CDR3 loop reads CASTPPGAWNTEAFF. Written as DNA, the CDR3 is TGTGCCAGTACCCCCCCCGGGGCCTGGAACACTGAAGCTTTCTTT.

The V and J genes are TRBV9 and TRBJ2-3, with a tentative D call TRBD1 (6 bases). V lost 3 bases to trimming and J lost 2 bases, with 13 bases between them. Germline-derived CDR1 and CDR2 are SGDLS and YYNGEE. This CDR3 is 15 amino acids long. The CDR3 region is CASSETGESTDTQYF. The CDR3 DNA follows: TGTGCCAGCAGCGAGACAGGTGAATCCACAGATACGCAGTATTTT.

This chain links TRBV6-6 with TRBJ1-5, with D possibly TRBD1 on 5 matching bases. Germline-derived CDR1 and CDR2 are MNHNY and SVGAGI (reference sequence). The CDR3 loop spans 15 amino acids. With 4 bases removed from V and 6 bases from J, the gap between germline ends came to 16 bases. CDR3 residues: CASSSQEGPSQPQHF. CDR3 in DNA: TGTGCCAGCAGTTCACAGGAGGGGCCCAGTCAGCCCCAGCATTTT.

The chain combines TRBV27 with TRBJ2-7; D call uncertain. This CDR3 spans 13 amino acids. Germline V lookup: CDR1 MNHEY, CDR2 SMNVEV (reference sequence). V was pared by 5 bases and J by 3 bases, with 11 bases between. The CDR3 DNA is TGTGCCAGCAGTCCCACCTGGCACTACGAGCAGTACTTC. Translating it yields CASSPTWHYEQYF.

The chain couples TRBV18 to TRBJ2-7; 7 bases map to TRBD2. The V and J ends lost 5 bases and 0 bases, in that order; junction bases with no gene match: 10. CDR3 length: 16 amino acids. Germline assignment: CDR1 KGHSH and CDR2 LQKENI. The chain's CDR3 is CASSLTRDYHSYEQYF. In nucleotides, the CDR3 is TGTGCCAGCTCATTAACCCGGGACTACCACTCCTACGAGCAGTACTTC.

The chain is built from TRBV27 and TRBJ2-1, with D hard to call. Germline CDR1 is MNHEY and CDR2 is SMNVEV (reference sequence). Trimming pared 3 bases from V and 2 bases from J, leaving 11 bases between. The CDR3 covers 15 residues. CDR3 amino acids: CASSLRFVPYNEQFF. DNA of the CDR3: TGTGCCAGCAGTTTGCGGTTTGTCCCCTACAATGAGCAGTTCTTC.